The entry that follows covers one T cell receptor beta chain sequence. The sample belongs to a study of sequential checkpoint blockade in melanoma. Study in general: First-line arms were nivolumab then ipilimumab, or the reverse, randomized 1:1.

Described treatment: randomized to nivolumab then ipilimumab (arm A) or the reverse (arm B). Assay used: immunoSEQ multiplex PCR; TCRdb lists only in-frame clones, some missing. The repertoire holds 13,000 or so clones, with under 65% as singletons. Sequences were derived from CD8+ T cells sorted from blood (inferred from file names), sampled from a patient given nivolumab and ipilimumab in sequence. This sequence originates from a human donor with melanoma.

The CDR3 protein is CASSPRSGNTIYF. The CDR3 bases are TGTGCCAGCAGTCCCCGCTCTGGAAACACCATATATTTT. V is TRBV27 and J is TRBJ1-3; no firm D call. The length of the CDR3 is 13 residues. Between the trimmed V and J ends, which lost 5 bases and 0 bases, there was a span of 5 bases. Per the germline V gene, CDR1 is MNHEY and CDR2 is SMNVEV (reference sequence).